This T cell receptor (beta chain) stems from a study of beta chain features in type 1 diabetes. Study-level findings and limits: More deletions and fewer insertions at VDJ junctions were seen in type 1 diabetes patients. The naive, central memory and Treg TCRB repertoires looked more alike in patients than they did in healthy donors. Within each of all four CD4+ subsets, Type 1 diabetes patients had TCRB CDR3s that were moderately but significantly shorter. Possible PCR preference for shorter templates applied equally to patients and controls.

The entirety of the isolated RNA underwent reverse transcription, so expressed TCRB transcripts were sequenced. TCRdb's table, derived via immunoSEQ multiplex PCR, lists solely in-frame clones and lacks some. The sample lists 150,000 to 170,000 clones; about a tenth were seen once. Cells sorted by CD45RO/CCR7/CD25/CD127/CD95/CD27 comprised CD4+ naive, central memory, regulatory and stem cell-like memory cells. Notes on this clone: Its target is unknown.

This TCR was recovered from a young man with type 1 diabetes. The material sequenced was central memory CD4+ T cells from blood.

The DNA for the CDR3 is TGTGCCTGGAGTCTGGACAGGGCCCTCCAGTACTTC. Its protein is CAWSLDRALQYF. The rearrangement links TRBV30 to TRBJ2-7, with 8 bases identical to TRBD1. This CDR3 has 12 amino acids. The trim removed 2 bases at V and 10 bases at J, leaving 7 bases unmatched. Germline V gives CDR1 GTSNPN, CDR2 SVGIG (reference sequence). The full variable domain, completed using reference TRBV30 and TRBJ2-7, is SQTIHQWPATLVQPVGSPLSLECTVEGTSNPNLYWYRQAAGRGLQLLFYSVGIGQISSEVPQNLSASRPQDRQFILSSKKLLLSDSGFYLCAWSLDRALQYFGPGTRLTVT.